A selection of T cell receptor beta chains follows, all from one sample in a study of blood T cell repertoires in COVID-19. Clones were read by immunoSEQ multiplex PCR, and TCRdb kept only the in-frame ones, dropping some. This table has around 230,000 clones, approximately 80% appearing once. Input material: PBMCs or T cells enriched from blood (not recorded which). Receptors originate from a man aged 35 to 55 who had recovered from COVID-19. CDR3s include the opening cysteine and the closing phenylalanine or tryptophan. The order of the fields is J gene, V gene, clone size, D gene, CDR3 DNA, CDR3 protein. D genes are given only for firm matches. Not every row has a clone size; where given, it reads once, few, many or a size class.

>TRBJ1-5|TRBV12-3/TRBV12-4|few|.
TGTGCCAGCCGTAGGGGGAACAATCAGCCCCAGCATTTT
CASRRGNNQPQHF
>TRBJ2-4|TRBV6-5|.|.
TGTGCCACCGTTGGACTAGCCAAAAACATTCAGTACTTC
CATVGLAKNIQYF
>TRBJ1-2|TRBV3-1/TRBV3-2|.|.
TGTGCCAGCAGCCAAGATGGTCCAGTAGGAGGATATGGCTACACCTTC
CASSQDGPVGGYGYTF
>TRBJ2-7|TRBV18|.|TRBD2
TGTGCCAGCTCCTTTGCGAGCGGGGGTCGGGGAGAGCAGTACTTC
CASSFASGGRGEQYF
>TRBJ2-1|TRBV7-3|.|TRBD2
TGTGCCAGCAGCTTAACGGGACTATCCTACAATGAGCAGTTCTTC
CASSLTGLSYNEQFF
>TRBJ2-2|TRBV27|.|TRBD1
TGTGCCAGCACCCCGGACAGGGCCTTTAGAGGGGAGCTGTTTTTT
CASTPDRAFRGELFF
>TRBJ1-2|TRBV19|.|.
TGTGCCAGTAGTATTTATCAGGGAACTAACTATGGCTACACCTTC
CASSIYQGTNYGYTF
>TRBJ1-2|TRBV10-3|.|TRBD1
TGTGCCACCCACAGGGGAGGCGGCTATGGCTACACCTTC
CATHRGGGYGYTF
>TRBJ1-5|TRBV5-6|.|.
TGTGCCAGCAGCATTTTAGGGGCCTCGAACAATCAGCCCCAGCATTTT
CASSILGASNNQPQHF
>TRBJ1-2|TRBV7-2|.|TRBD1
TGTGCCAGCAGCTTAGGACAGGGGAACTATGGCTACACCTTC
CASSLGQGNYGYTF
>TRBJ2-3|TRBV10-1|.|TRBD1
TGCGCCAGCAGTCCTTCGGAACAGGGGGGAACAGATACGCAGTATTTT
CASSPSEQGGTDTQYF
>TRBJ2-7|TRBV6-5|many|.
TGTGCCAGCAGGGACAGCCTCATCGGATCCTACGAGCAGTACTTC
CASRDSLIGSYEQYF
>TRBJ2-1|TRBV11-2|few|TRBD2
TGTGCCAGCAGCTTGGTAGCGGGGTATTACAATGAGCAGTTCTTC
CASSLVAGYYNEQFF
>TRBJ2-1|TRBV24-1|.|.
TGTGCCACCAGTGATTACCCCCGGAGCTCCTACAATGAGCAGTTCTTC
CATSDYPRSSYNEQFF
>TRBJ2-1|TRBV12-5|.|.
TGTGCTAGTGGTTTGGCCGGTAGTCTCGATTATGAGCAGTTCTTC
CASGLAGSLDYEQFF
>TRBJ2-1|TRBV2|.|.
TGTGCCAGCAAGTCGGAGGTCGAGCAGTTCTTC
CASKSEVEQFF
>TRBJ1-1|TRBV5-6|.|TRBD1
TGTGCCAGTACGGACAGGGTGGAAGCTTTCTTT
CASTDRVEAFF
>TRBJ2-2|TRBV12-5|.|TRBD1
TGTGCTAGTAGTTTGGTGACAGGGGGTAGGTGGACCGGGGAGCTGTTTTTT
CASSLVTGGRWTGELFF
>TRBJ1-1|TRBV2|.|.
TGTGCCAGCAGAGGCAGTCGCGGCACTGAAGCTTTCTTT
CASRGSRGTEAFF
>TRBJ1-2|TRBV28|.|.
TGTGCCAGCAGTTTAATTAGTCTTGCCTATGGCTACACCTTC
CASSLISLAYGYTF
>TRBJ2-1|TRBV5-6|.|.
TGTGCCAGCAGCTCCCCGGTCTTGGATGAGCAGTTCTTC
CASSSPVLDEQFF
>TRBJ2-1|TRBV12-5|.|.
TGTGCTAGTGGTTTGGTACTAGTCGGTAGCGGCTCCAATGAGCAGTTCTTC
CASGLVLVGSGSNEQFF
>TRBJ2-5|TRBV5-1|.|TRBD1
TGCGCCAGCCAGACAGGGAAAGAAACCCAGTACTTC
CASQTGKETQYF
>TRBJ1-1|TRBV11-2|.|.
TGTGCCAGCAGCCCGCGGACAGCCGACAGTTCACGAGCTTTCTTT
CASSPRTADSSRAFF
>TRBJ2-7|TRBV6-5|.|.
TGTGCCAGCAGTCCGGGGAGTTGGTCGGAGGAGCAGTACTTC
CASSPGSWSEEQYF
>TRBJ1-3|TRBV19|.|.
TGTGCCAGTAGTGAATGGAGCACCATATATTTT
CASSEWSTIYF
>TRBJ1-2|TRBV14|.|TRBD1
TGTGCCAGCAGCCCAGGGGGTTTTGGCTACACCTTC
CASSPGGFGYTF
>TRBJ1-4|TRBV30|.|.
TGTGCCTGGACATCGACGGGAGCAACTAATGAAAAACTGTTTTTT
CAWTSTGATNEKLFF
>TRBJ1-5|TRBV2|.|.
TGTGCCAGCAGCTCGACAGTCCTCAATCAGCCCCAGCATTTT
CASSSTVLNQPQHF
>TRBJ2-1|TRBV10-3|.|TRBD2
TGTGCCATCAGTGAATGGGCTAGCGGGGGAAGCTCCTACAATGAGCAGTTCTTC
CAISEWASGGSSYNEQFF
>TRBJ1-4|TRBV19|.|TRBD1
TGTGCCAGTAGTATAACGCGACAGGGGTGGGAAAAACTGTTTTTT
CASSITRQGWEKLFF
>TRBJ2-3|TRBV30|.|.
TGTGCCTGGACGGAGTTGAGCGCGGGCGATACGCAGTATTTT
CAWTELSAGDTQYF
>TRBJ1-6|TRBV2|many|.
TGTGCCAGCAGTGAGGGCGCCTATAATTCACCCCTCCACTTT
CASSEGAYNSPLHF
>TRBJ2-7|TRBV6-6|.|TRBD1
TGTGCCAGCAGCTCGGACAGGTACTACGAGCAGTACTTC
CASSSDRYYEQYF
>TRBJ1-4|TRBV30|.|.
TGTGCCTGGAGATCGTATGGGGCGTTGGTTGAAAAACTGTTTTTT
CAWRSYGALVEKLFF
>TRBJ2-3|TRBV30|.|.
TGTGCCTGGAGTGCCCTCGGGTCCGTGGAAGATACGCAGTATTTT
CAWSALGSVEDTQYF
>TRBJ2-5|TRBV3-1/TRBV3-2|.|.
TGTGCCAGCAGCCAAGATAGCCCGATTGGCGGGAAAGAGACCCAGTACTTC
CASSQDSPIGGKETQYF
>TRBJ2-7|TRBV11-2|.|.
TGTGCCAGCAGCTTAGACCTACAGGGAACCTACGAGCAGTACTTC
CASSLDLQGTYEQYF
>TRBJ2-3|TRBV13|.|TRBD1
TGTGCCAGCAGCTATGGAATAGGACAGGGGCGCGCAGATACGCAGTATTTT
CASSYGIGQGRADTQYF
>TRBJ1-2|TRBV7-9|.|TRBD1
TGTGCCAGCAGCTTGCCGGGACAGCACACCGGCTATGGCTACACCTTC
CASSLPGQHTGYGYTF
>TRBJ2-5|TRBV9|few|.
TGTGCCAGCAGCGTAGGACACACCACACAAGAGACCCAGTACTTC
CASSVGHTTQETQYF
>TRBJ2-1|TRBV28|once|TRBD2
TGTGCCAGCAGTTTATCAGCGGGGGCTCGGTCTGAGCAGTTCTTC
CASSLSAGARSEQFF
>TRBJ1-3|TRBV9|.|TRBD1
TGTGCCAGTCAGGGGGGCGGAAACACCATATATTTT
CASQGGGNTIYF
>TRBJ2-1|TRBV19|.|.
TGTGCCAGTAGAGCCGGGACTTTAGCCTACAATGAGCAGTTCTTC
CASRAGTLAYNEQFF
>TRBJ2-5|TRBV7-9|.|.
TGTGCCAGCACCAGGCCAGCGGGCACACAAGAGACCCAGTACTTC
CASTRPAGTQETQYF
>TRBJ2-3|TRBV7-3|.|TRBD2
TGTGCCAGCAGCCGAAGCGGGGGGAACACAGATACGCAGTATTTT
CASSRSGGNTDTQYF
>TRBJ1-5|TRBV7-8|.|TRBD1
TGTGCCAGCAGCTTGACAGGGGAACGCAATCAGCCCCAGCATTTT
CASSLTGERNQPQHF
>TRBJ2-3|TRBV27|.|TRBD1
TGTGCCAGCCGGGACAGGGGGCTTGCGACAGATACGCAGTATTTT
CASRDRGLATDTQYF
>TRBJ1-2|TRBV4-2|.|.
TGTGCCAGCAGCCAAGAATCCAGGGAGGGCTATGGCTACACCTTC
CASSQESREGYGYTF
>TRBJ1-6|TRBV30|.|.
TGTGCCTGGAGTCATACAGGGCTGGATTCGCCCCTCCACTTT
CAWSHTGLDSPLHF
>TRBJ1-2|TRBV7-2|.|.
TGTGCCAGCAGCTTAGCACAGATCTATGGCTACACCTTC
CASSLAQIYGYTF
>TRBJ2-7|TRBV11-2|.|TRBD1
TGTGCCAGCAGCTTAGGGGTCAGACAGGGGACAACTCACGAGCAGTACTTC
CASSLGVRQGTTHEQYF